This T cell receptor beta chain was identified during a study of persistence of HIV-infected CD4 T cells (TCRdb year 2020). General notes on the study: Participants had been on suppressive ART for a median of about eight years. The TCR cluster analysis across participants included under ten participants for CMV and 6 or 7 participants for Gag. The clonality of all cells in each sorted population was assessed by TCRbeta sequencing, whereas the clonality of infected cells was assessed by proviral sequencing. Anti-CD3/anti-CD28 stimulation activated a higher proportion of cells, with a lower memory fraction, than antigen stimulation. CMV- and HIV-1 Gag-responding CD4+ T cells were isolated from ART-treated individuals so that antigen-driven clonal expansion of HIV-1-infected cells could be examined. Peripheral blood samples of up to about 180 mL were obtained at multiple time points, with the exception of two participants, for whom leukapheresis was performed at a single time point.

About this clone itself: Its binding antigen is unknown. The record has no base qualities; no much larger clone is one base away.

As encoded in the germline V gene (reference sequence), CDR1 is SGHNT while CDR2 is YYREEE. Including the terminal cysteine and phenylalanine, the CDR3 comprises 15 residues. Kept here is only the CDR3 DNA, which spans 45 bases and is read in frame from base 1. The germline V and J ends show losses of 4 bases and 4 bases respectively, and no gene match explains 2 bases of the junction. The sample's treatment or condition label, decoded: suppressive antiretroviral therapy. Cells were stimulated with anti-CD3/anti-CD28 magnetic beads as a nonspecific positive control representing the CD4+ T cell repertoire. CD4+ T cells that responded were sorted based on upregulation of both CD40 ligand and CD69. HIV-1-infected adults in whom suppressive ART had been started during chronic infection were enrolled as participants. Plasma HIV-1 RNA had been undetectable (below 50 copies/mL) in participants for at least 4 years. To be included, participants needed a CD4+ T cell count above 400 cells/uL and a positive CMV serology. Before stimulation, PBMCs were isolated using density centrifugation and then depleted of CD8+ T cells. Stimulation of CD8-depleted PBMCs was carried out for approximately 17 hours with anti-CD28/CD49d costimulation, CD40-blocking antibody and enfuvirtide, to prevent new infections. Cell sorting was performed on a Beckman Coulter MoFlo Legacy or XDP sorter, and dead cells were excluded with propidium iodide. For samples with more than one million cells, genomic DNA was extracted with the QIAamp DNA Mini Kit, and for all other samples the Quick-DNA Microprep Kit was used.

The study at large found these results: TCR oligoclonality correlated with proviral oligoclonality within the same sorted populations. Few individuals were included in the study, and only a limited range of antigens was tested. Restriction of bulk TCR analyses to the rare CMV-responding cells that actually carried HIV-1 proviruses was not possible. TCRbeta richness in CMV- and Gag-responding cells was significantly lower than in anti-CD3/anti-CD28-responding cells; CMV-responding cells had higher oligoclonality than CD3/CD28-stimulated and Gag-responding cells. Antigen-responding cells were enriched for expanded CDR3beta sequences that were degenerate, which suggests that CD4+ responses to CMV and Gag underwent convergent selection.

TCRbeta repertoires were sequenced from genomic DNA with the immunoSEQ hsTCRB assay version 4 in survey mode. Genomic DNA was diluted to about 10 ng/uL, using up to about 1 ug per sample for TCRbeta sequencing. The original pipeline was this. ImmunoSeq Analyzer 3.0 was used for analysis of TCRbeta data, and diversity was computed on productive nucleotide rearrangements. Using the Immunarch R package, the improved Chao index served to estimate lower-bound TCR diversity and the Gini coefficient served to estimate clonality. Different nucleotide rearrangements encoding the same CDR3beta amino acid sequence were counted as distinct clonotypes. Differential abundance analysis found TCRbeta sequences that were significantly enriched in antigen-responding cells compared with anti-CD3/anti-CD28-activated cells. GLIPH2 clustered TCRs by predicted peptide-MHC specificity, both within individual participants and across merged participant data sets. Imported from immuneACCESS, the table was reduced by TCRdb to in-frame sequences with V and J called. These copies leave out some clones; in studies compared against another copy, an unresolved V gene accounts for under half, and the cause of the remainder is not known. Clone size and V and J calls were adopted from that table, with D and trimming inferred from the DNA. Across this sample there are 40,000 to 55,000 clones, with more than 80% seen only once. Around 3.4% of the sample lies in the top ten.

This clonotype originated in an adult woman with HIV who was CMV-seropositive. The rearrangement combines TRBV5-4 with TRBJ2-1, with TRBD2 identical over 13 junction bases. The sequenced sample was CD4+ T cells sorted from PBMCs after 18-hour stimulation, obtained from a patient who received antiretroviral therapy. Reading the label with the study, this specimen's cell subset or site is: CD40L+CD69+ CD4 T cells responding to anti-CD3/anti-CD28 beads, representing the overall repertoire. Here the CDR3 is given as CASSEGLAGYNEQFF. Read as DNA, the sequence is TGTGCCAGCAGCGAGGGACTAGCGGGATACAATGAGCAGTTCTTC.